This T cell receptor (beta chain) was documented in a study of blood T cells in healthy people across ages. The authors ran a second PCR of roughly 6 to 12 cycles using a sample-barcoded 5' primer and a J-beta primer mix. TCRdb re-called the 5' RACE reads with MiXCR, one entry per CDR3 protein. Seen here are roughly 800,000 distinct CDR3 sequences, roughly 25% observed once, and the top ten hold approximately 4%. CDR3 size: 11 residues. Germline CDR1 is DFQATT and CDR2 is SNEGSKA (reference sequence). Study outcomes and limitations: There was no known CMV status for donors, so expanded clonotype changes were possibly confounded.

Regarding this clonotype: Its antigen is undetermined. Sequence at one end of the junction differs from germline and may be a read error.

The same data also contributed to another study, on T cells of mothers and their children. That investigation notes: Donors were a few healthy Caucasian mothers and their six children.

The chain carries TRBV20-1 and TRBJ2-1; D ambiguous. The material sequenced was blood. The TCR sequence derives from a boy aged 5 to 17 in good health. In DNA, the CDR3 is TGCAGTGCTAGTCAAGTAGTAGAGCACTTCTTC. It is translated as CSASQVVEHFF.